Each of the 31 T cell receptor beta chains below was sequenced from the same sample in a study of cytomegalovirus exposure and HLA in healthy donors. PCR was performed using 60 Vbeta and 13 Jbeta primers. Produced via immunoSEQ multiplex PCR; TCRdb's table is partial and in-frame only. This table has 130,000 to 150,000 clones, around 66% appearing once. Material for sequencing was PBMCs. The source is a woman in her twenties or thirties in good health and CMV-seropositive.

This clone turned up a few times. The chain couples TRBV7-7 to TRBJ2-7; TRBD2 might be the D (5 bases). Germline CDR1 is SSHAT and CDR2 is FNYEAQ (reference sequence). The CDR3 length is 11 residues. The CDR3 spells CARREAHEQYF. CDR3 DNA: TGTGCTAGACGGGAAGCCCACGAGCAGTACTTC.

Here the CDR3 DNA reads TGTGCCAGTAGTCCCCCGCGGCAGTTATCCGGAAACACCATATATTTT. Protein product: CASSPPRQLSGNTIYF. This sequence joins TRBV19 and TRBJ1-3; D not certain. Trimming cost V 5 bases and J 4 bases, with 18 bases left between them. Looked up from germline, CDR1 is LNHDA and CDR2 is SQIVND (reference sequence). This CDR3 spans 16 amino acids. Full variable domain (remainder filled in from reference TRBV19 and TRBJ1-3): DGGITQSPKYLFRKEGQNVTLSCEQNLNHDAMYWYRQDPGQGLRLIYYSQIVNDFQKGDIAEGYSVSREKKESFPLTVTSAQKNPTAFYLCASSPPRQLSGNTIYFGEGSWLTVV.

The chain links TRBV15 to TRBJ1-2; TRBD1 matches at 7 bases. Germline values: CDR1 LNHNV, CDR2 YYDKDF (reference sequence). The CDR3 runs to 15 residues. The V gene end was trimmed by 2 bases and the J gene end by 4 bases; junction bases not matched to a gene: 7. For the CDR3, the DNA is TGTGCCACCAGCAGACCCGGGACAGCAAGCTATGGCTACACCTTC. This translates into CATSRPGTASYGYTF.

Details on this clone: Other DNA sequences in this sample translate to the same CDR3. The rearrangement links TRBV7-9 to TRBJ1-2; no reliable D call. V shed 5 bases and J shed 5 bases, with 3 bases lying between them. In germline, CDR1 is SEHNR, CDR2 FQNEAQ (reference sequence). The CDR3 has 10 amino acids. CDR3 nucleotide sequence: TGTGCCAGCAGCCTTTATGGCTACACCTTC. Translation: CASSLYGYTF.

The chain carries TRBV27 and TRBJ2-5; D might be TRBD2 (7 bases). Germline V lookup: CDR1 MNHEY, CDR2 SMNVEV (reference sequence). The CDR3 totals 17 residues. V lost 6 bases and J lost 1, with 21 bases in between. The CDR3 DNA sequence: TGTGCCAGCAGCCGGGGGGAGGGGACAAAGCGCCAAGAGACCCAGTACTTC. Translation gives CASSRGEGTKRQETQYF.

This clone turned up a few times. The chain has TRBV2 and TRBJ2-1; a possible D gene is TRBD2 (6 bases). V was trimmed by 6 bases and J by 8 bases, leaving 17 bases between them. Germline CDR1 reads SNHLY; CDR2 reads FYNNEI. This CDR3 region has 14 residues. The CDR3 is CASRRSGGAHEQFF. The CDR3 DNA reads as TGTGCCAGCAGGAGGTCCGGCGGGGCCCATGAGCAGTTCTTC.

The table lists this clone with a few counts. The CDR3 coding sequence is TGTGCCAGCAAAAAAAGCGGGGCAGATACGCAGTATTTT. This encodes CASKKSGADTQYF. The rearrangement joins TRBV7-9 to TRBJ2-3; 7 nucleotides match TRBD2. Germline-derived CDR1 and CDR2 are SEHNR and FQNEAQ (reference sequence). CDR3 length equals 13 residues. Trimming took 7 bases from V and 4 from J; bases not matched to a gene: 5.

This clone was observed a handful of times. V and J are TRBV18 and TRBJ1-2; TRBD1 might be the D (5 bases). Germline assignment: CDR1 KGHSH and CDR2 LQKENI. This CDR3 has 16 amino acids. V lost 3 bases and J 7 bases, leaving 21 bases between the germline ends. This chain's CDR3 is CASSPISGGGKGGYTF. As DNA, the CDR3 is TGTGCCAGCTCACCCATTTCCGGCGGGGGTAAAGGTGGCTACACCTTC. Together with reference TRBV18 and TRBJ1-2, the CDR3 gives the full variable domain: NAGVMQNPRHLVRRRGQEARLRCSPMKGHSHVYWYRQLPEEGLKFMVYLQKENIIDESGMPKERFSAEFPKEGPSILRIQQVVRGDSAAYFCASSPISGGGKGGYTFGSGTRLTVV.

The rearrangement uses TRBV21-1 and TRBJ2-2; the table's D call, TRBD2, has no DNA check behind it. TRBV21-1 is assigned pseudogene status. This CDR3 has 15 amino acids. The CDR3 region has the DNA TGTGCCAGCAGCAAAAGCCTAGCGGGAGGGGGGGAGCTGTTTTTT. Amino acid sequence: CASSKSLAGGGELFF.

This clone was detected only once. V usage is TRBV25-1 and J usage is TRBJ1-2; TRBD1 agrees at 8 bases. The CDR3 sequence is 14 residues long. Germline-derived CDR1 and CDR2 are MGHDK and SYGVNS. Trimming removed 1 base from V and 7 bases from J; junction bases left unmatched: 5. CDR3 protein: CASSESRDRGGYTF. CDR3 in DNA: TGTGCCAGCAGTGAATCGCGTGACAGGGGTGGCTACACCTTC.

The chain links TRBV6-5 to TRBJ2-5, with 9 nucleotides matching TRBD2. Germline V gene sequence: CDR1 MNHEY, CDR2 SVGAGI. This CDR3 spans 15 amino acids. V dropped 5 bases and J dropped 4; count of bases not matched to a gene: 8. DNA of the CDR3: TGTGCCAGCAGTGGATTAGCGGGGGAGTTAGAGACCCAGTACTTC. Encoded protein: CASSGLAGELETQYF.

This sequence joins TRBV11-2 and TRBJ1-2; 7 bases line up with TRBD1. The CDR3 covers 13 residues. V dropped 8 bases and J dropped 6; count of bases not matched to a gene: 9. Germline CDR1 and CDR2: SGHAT and FQNNGV. The CDR3 reads CASPKRTGDGYTF. The CDR3, as DNA: TGTGCCAGCCCAAAACGAACAGGGGATGGCTACACCTTC.

The chain couples TRBV6-5 to TRBJ2-7, with a tentative D call TRBD2 (6 bases). Between the trimmed V and J ends, which lost 6 bases and 3 bases, there was a span of 9 bases. The CDR3 loop spans 12 amino acids. Germline CDR1 reads MNHEY; CDR2 reads SVGAGI. The CDR3 region has the DNA TGTGCCAGCAGAACTAGCTTCTACGAGCAGTACTTC. It specifies CASRTSFYEQYF.

The gene calls are TRBV2 and TRBJ1-3, with 8 bases aligning to TRBD1. This CDR3 is 14 amino acids long. V dropped 8 bases and J dropped 0; count of bases not matched to a gene: 3. CDR1 and CDR2 from the germline V gene are SNHLY and FYNNEI. CDR3 in DNA: TGTGCCAGCGGGACAGGTAGCTCTGGAAACACCATATATTTT. It encodes CASGTGSSGNTIYF.

This clone has more than one count but fewer than ten. The rearrangement links TRBV19 to TRBJ1-5; 7 bases are shared with TRBD1. The CDR3 contains 15 residues. CDR1 is LNHDA, CDR2 SQIVND, per germline (reference sequence). The V segment lost 5 bases and the J segment 2 bases; nucleotides outside the gene matches: 6. This CDR3 is CASSAGTVGNQPQHF. In DNA form, the CDR3 reads TGTGCCAGTAGTGCCGGGACAGTAGGCAATCAGCCCCAGCATTTT.

This clone appeared once. V gene TRBV5-1 combines with J gene TRBJ2-7; possible D gene TRBD1, 6 bases. Between the trimmed V and J ends, which lost 0 bases and 3 bases, there was a span of 13 bases. CDR1 and CDR2 (germline): SGHRS, YFSETQ. This CDR3 has 15 residues. For the CDR3, the DNA is TGCGCCAGCAGCTTGGTCTCAGGGGCTAGCTACGAGCAGTACTTC. The encoded protein is CASSLVSGASYEQYF.

With respect to this clone: An end of the junction differs from the germline gene, which may be a read error. DNA for the CDR3: TGTGCTAGCAGCTTAGGGACTAGCGGGGATACGCAGTATTTT. This codes for CASSLGTSGDTQYF. V and J are TRBV7-7 and TRBJ2-3, with 12 nucleotides matching TRBD2. Per the germline V gene, CDR1 is SSHAT and CDR2 is FNYEAQ (reference sequence). The CDR3 spans 14 residues.

V is TRBV30 and J is TRBJ1-2, with D maybe TRBD1 (5 bases). Deletions cut 4 bases from V and 10 bases from J, with 16 bases between. The CDR3 length is 12 residues. Germline CDR1 and CDR2: GTSNPN and SVGIG (reference sequence). DNA of the CDR3: TGTGCCTGGACTGGGGCAAGGCCAGACTACACCTTC. This sequence encodes CAWTGARPDYTF.

The chain couples TRBV4-2 to TRBJ1-3; D is uncertain. Per the germline V gene, CDR1 is LGHNA and CDR2 is YNFKEQ. The CDR3 length is 14 residues. V shed 4 bases and J shed 7 bases, with 14 bases lying between them. CDR3 nucleotides: TGTGCCAGCAGCCTGGGCACCCTTCGGAACACCATATATTTT. Translated, it gives CASSLGTLRNTIYF.

This chain connects TRBV6-5 to TRBJ2-7; 9 positions agree with TRBD1. V dropped 5 bases and J dropped 5; count of bases not matched to a gene: 7. CDR3 length: 14 amino acids. From germline, CDR1 is MNHEY and CDR2 SVGAGI. The CDR3 nucleotides read TGTGCCAGCAGTACCGGGACAGGGAGTCACGAGCAGTACTTC. Translation gives CASSTGTGSHEQYF.

This clone has just a few counts. Here the CDR3 DNA reads TGTGCCATCAGTAAGGACAGGGAGGAACTGTTTTTT. This codes for CAISKDREELFF. The genes are TRBV10-3 and TRBJ1-4; 8 nucleotides align to TRBD1. The J segment lost 12 bases and the V segment lost 5 bases, leaving 5 bases of the junction unmatched. This CDR3 spans 12 amino acids. Germline-derived CDR1 and CDR2 are ENHRY and SYGVKD.

V usage is TRBV9 and J usage is TRBJ1-5, with 9 positions matching TRBD1. The J segment lost 6 bases and the V segment lost 0 bases, leaving 4 bases of the junction unmatched. Germline loops: CDR1 SGDLS, CDR2 YYNGEE. This CDR3 spans 15 amino acids. The CDR3 nucleotides are TGTGCCAGCAGCGTAGGTACAGGGGGCTCTCAGCCCCAGCATTTT. It translates to CASSVGTGGSQPQHF.

The CDR3, as DNA: TGTGCCAGCAGCGTAGATGGGGGGAGGACCGGGGAGCTGTTTTTT. This translates into CASSVDGGRTGELFF. This chain connects TRBV9 to TRBJ2-2; tentatively, D is TRBD2 (6 bases). V lost 0 bases, J lost 5 bases, and 11 bases lay in between. Germline lookup yields CDR1 SGDLS and CDR2 YYNGEE. This CDR3 is 15 amino acids long.

This clone has a count of ten or more. The chain joins TRBV4-2 to TRBJ2-2; perhaps TRBD1 as D (6 bases). The germline V gene has CDR1 LGHNA and CDR2 YNFKEQ. CDR3 size: 15 residues. V was cut by 1 base and J by 1 base, with 7 bases left in between. Here the CDR3 reads CASSQATGNTGELFF. CDR3 DNA sequence: TGTGCCAGCAGCCAAGCGACAGGGAACACCGGGGAGCTGTTTTTT.

The CDR3 DNA is TGTGCCAGCAGTTATGGGCAAGACCAAGAGACCCAGTACTTC. Its translation is CASSYGQDQETQYF. The chain carries TRBV6-5 and TRBJ2-5, with D hard to call. CDR3 length equals 14 residues. V was trimmed by 3 bases and J by 0 bases, leaving 8 bases between them. The germline CDR1 and CDR2 sequences are MNHEY and SVGAGI.

The rearrangement joins TRBV7-3 to TRBJ2-2, with TRBD1 matching 7 bases. CDR1 SGHTA and CDR2 FQGTGA come from the germline V gene. V dropped 5 bases and J dropped 5; count of bases not matched to a gene: 2. The CDR3 length is 13 residues. The CDR3 region is CASSPQGTGELFF. CDR3 in DNA: TGTGCCAGCAGCCCACAGGGGACCGGGGAGCTGTTTTTT.

This clone turned up a few times. This chain joins TRBV6-6 and TRBJ1-2, with D perhaps matching TRBD1 (5 bases). The CDR3 loop spans 16 amino acids. Germline V CDR1 and CDR2: MNHNY, SVGAGI (reference sequence). V lost 0 bases to trimming and J lost 0 bases, with 11 bases between them. CDR3 DNA sequence: TGTGCCAGCAGTTACTCGAACAGGAGAGCTAACTATGGCTACACCTTC. Its protein is CASSYSNRRANYGYTF.

The genes are TRBV21-1 and TRBJ2-7; the table calls TRBD1, which could not be checked here. TRBV21-1 is annotated as a pseudogene. CDR3 size: 19 residues. Written as DNA, the CDR3 is TGTGCCAGCAGCAAAGACGTACCGGGACAGGCTACAGTCCCCTACGAGCAGTACTTC. Translated: CASSKDVPGQATVPYEQYF.

The chain is built from TRBV6-5 and TRBJ2-5; 8 bases match TRBD1. Looked up from germline, CDR1 is MNHEY and CDR2 is SVGAGI. CDR3 length: 15 amino acids. With 0 bases clipped from V and 4 bases from J, the junction kept 4 bases outside the gene matches. CDR3 bases: TGTGCCAGCAGTTACTCGACAGGGGTCGGAGAGACCCAGTACTTC. As protein: CASSYSTGVGETQYF.

The J gene is TRBJ1-1, the V gene TRBV6-6; tentative D call: TRBD1 (5 bases). Trimming took off 5 bases at V and 4 bases at J, with 17 bases between the two ends. Per germline, CDR1 MNHNY and CDR2 SVGAGI (reference sequence). The CDR3 is 15 residues long. CDR3 protein: CASSDPLWGGTEAFF. In DNA, the CDR3 is TGTGCCAGCAGTGATCCCCTCTGGGGGGGCACTGAAGCTTTCTTT.

This chain uses TRBV10-3 with TRBJ1-2; D not certain. The CDR3 runs 12 residues. Per germline, CDR1 ENHRY and CDR2 SYGVKD. Trimming took off 2 bases at V and 4 bases at J, with 5 bases between the two ends. As DNA, the CDR3 is TGTGCCATCAGTGAGGAGGGCTATGGCTACACCTTC. Encoded protein: CAISEEGYGYTF.